The clone carrying this T cell receptor beta chain came up a few times. Its ends do not fully match the called genes, so a read error is possible. The CDR3 consists of 14 residues. Germline CDR1 is SEHNR and CDR2 is FQNEAQ (reference sequence). RNA transcripts yielded amplified TCR beta CDR3 regions. HTBI primers were employed in a first-round RT-PCR of the TCR CDR3. TCRdb processed the multiplex PCR reads anew with MiXCR; each CDR3 protein has one entry. The sample includes 600,000 or so distinct CDR3 sequences, around 42% seen only once; the top ten take roughly 8.2%. The data were obtained in a study of T cells in Graves' hyperthyroidism and ophthalmopathy. Patients were excluded because of uncontrolled infection, other autoimmune disease, pregnancy or lactation.

This clonotype originated in a woman between 18 and 29 years old with Graves' hyperthyroidism. Sequencing input: peripheral blood or thyroid tissue (not recorded which). The chain links TRBV7-9 to TRBJ2-7; D is ambiguous. CDR3 nucleotide sequence: TGCGCCAGCAGCCAAGAGTCAGCCTCCTACGAGCAGTACTTC. Translating it yields CASSQESASYEQYF.